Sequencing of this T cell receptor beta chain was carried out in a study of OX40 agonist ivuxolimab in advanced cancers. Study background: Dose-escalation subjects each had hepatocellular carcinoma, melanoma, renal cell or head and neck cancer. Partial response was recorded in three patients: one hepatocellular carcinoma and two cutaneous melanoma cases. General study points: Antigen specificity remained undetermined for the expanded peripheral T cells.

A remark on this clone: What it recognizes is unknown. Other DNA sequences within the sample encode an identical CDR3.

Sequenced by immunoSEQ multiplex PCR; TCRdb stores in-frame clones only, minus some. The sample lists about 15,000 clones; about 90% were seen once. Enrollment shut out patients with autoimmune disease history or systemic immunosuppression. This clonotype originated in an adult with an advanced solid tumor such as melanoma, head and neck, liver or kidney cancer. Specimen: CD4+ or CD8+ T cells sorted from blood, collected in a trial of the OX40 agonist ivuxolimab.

The CDR3: CASSVGGRGYEQYF. The CDR3 DNA reads as TGTGCCAGCAGCGTGGGCGGGAGGGGCTACGAGCAGTACTTC. The chain combines TRBV9 with TRBJ2-7, with 9 nucleotides matching TRBD2. The CDR3 runs 14 residues. CDR1 is SGDLS, CDR2 YYNGEE, per germline. Trimming removed 2 bases from V and 3 bases from J; junction bases left unmatched: 3.